This TCR beta chain appears in the sequencing data of a study of patients and donors after allogeneic stem cell transplantation. TCRdb processed the RT-PCR reads anew with MiXCR; each CDR3 protein has one entry. This table has roughly 880,000 distinct CDR3 sequences, 18% appearing once. The germline V gene has CDR1 SNHLY and CDR2 FYNNEI. The CDR3 spans 13 residues. Trimming pared 2 bases from V and 9 bases from J, leaving 12 bases between. The chain carries TRBV2 and TRBJ2-3; TRBD2 might be the D (6 bases). The origin of this receptor is a human donor who was either an allogeneic HSCT recipient or a stem cell or donor lymphocyte infusion donor (not recorded which). It is not recorded whose cells these are; they may come from a transplant donor. Source material: blood, either unsorted or a sorted T cell fraction (not recorded which). The CDR3 bases are TGTGCCAGCAGTGAAACCGTCCGGGGGACGCAGTATTTT. Its translation is CASSETVRGTQYF.